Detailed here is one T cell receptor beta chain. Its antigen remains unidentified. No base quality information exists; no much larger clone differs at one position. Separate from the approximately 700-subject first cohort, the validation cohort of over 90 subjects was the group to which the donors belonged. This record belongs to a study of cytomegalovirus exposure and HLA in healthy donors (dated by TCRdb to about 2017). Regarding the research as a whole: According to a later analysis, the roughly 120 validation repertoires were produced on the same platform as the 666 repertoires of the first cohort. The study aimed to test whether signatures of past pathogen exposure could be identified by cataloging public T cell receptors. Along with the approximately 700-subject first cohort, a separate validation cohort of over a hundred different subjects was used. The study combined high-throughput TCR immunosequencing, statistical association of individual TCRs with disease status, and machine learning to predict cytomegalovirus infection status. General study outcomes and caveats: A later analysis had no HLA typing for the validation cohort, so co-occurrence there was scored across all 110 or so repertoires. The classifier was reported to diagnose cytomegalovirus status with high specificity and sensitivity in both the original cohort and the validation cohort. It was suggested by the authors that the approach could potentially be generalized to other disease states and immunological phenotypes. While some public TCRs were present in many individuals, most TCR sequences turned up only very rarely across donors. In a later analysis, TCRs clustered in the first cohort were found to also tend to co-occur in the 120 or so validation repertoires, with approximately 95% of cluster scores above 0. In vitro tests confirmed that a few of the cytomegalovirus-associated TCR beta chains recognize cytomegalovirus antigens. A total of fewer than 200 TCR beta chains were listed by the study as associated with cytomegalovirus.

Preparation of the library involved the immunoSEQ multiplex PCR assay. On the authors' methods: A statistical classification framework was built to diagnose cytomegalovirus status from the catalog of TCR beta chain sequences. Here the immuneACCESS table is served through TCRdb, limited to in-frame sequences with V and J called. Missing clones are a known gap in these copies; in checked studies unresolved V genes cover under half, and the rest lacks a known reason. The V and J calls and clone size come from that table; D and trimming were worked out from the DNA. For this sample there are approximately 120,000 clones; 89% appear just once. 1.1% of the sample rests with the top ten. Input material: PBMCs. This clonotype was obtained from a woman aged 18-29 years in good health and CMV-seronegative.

CDR3 reads: CASSATSGRSDTQYF. The base sequence is TGTGCCAGCAGCGCCACTAGCGGGAGGTCCGATACGCAGTATTTT. The rearrangement joined TRBV9 to TRBJ2-3; 12 central nucleotides agree with TRBD2. The CDR3, cysteine through phenylalanine, is 15 amino acids long. Of all the DNA, just the CDR3 is kept, 45 bases in frame from base 1. For CDR1 and CDR2, the germline V gene lists SGDLS and YYNGEE. V is trimmed back by 3 bases and J by 6 bases, and the junction contains 5 bases that no gene match accounts for. With the rest looked up from the reference TRBV9 and TRBJ2-3 genes rather than sequenced, the full variable domain is DSGVTQTPKHLITATGQRVTLRCSPRSGDLSVYWYQQSLDQGLQFLIQYYNGEERAKGNILERFSAQQFPDLHSELNLSSLELGDSALYFCASSATSGRSDTQYFGPGTRLTVL.